The next 16 T cell receptor beta chains were all read from a single sample in a study of cytomegalovirus exposure and HLA in healthy donors. The primer mix had 60 Vbeta and 13 Jbeta primers. Method: immunoSEQ multiplex PCR; TCRdb's copy keeps in-frame clones and lacks some. With approximately 170,000 clones in the sample, the ten largest clones hold 0.7% to 0.8%. The sequenced sample consisted of PBMCs. The receptor source for this set is a young woman in good health and CMV-seropositive.

The chain uses TRBV30 and TRBJ2-5; 9 nucleotides align to TRBD1. The CDR3 sequence is 14 residues long. V trimming: 4 bases; J trimming: 5 bases; junction bases outside the gene matches: 8. CDR1 and CDR2 from the germline V gene are GTSNPN and SVGIG (reference sequence). CDR3 sequence: CAWMRTGVEETQYF. The CDR3 DNA reads as TGTGCCTGGATGAGGACAGGGGTAGAGGAGACCCAGTACTTC.

The chain links TRBV28 to TRBJ2-3, with TRBD2 identical over 11 bases. Germline V CDR1 and CDR2: MDHEN, SYDVKM. There are 17 residues in the CDR3. V was clipped by 6 bases and J by 5 bases; unmatched bases: 13. CDR3 residues: CASRDSGRAWGGDTQYF. CDR3 sequence (DNA): TGTGCCAGCAGAGATAGCGGGAGGGCCTGGGGGGGAGATACGCAGTATTTT.

For the CDR3, the DNA is TGTGCCAGCAGTGCCCGGACAGGGGGAGATCAGCCCCAGCATTTT. This sequence encodes CASSARTGGDQPQHF. The genes are TRBV2 and TRBJ1-5, with 10 bases lining up with TRBD1. This CDR3 comprises 15 residues. Germline assignment: CDR1 SNHLY and CDR2 FYNNEI. V gave up 4 bases and J gave up 5 bases; unmatched junction bases: 5.

The chain links TRBV28 to TRBJ1-2; D possibly corresponds to TRBD1 (5 bases). V was pared by 1 base and J by 5 bases, with 8 bases between. Germline V CDR1 and CDR2: MDHEN, SYDVKM. The CDR3 is 13 residues long. CDR3 DNA: TGTGCCAGCAGTTTATCAGGGTTGTATGGCTACACCTTC. Translated: CASSLSGLYGYTF.

This chain links TRBV19 with TRBJ1-5, with 7 bases lining up with TRBD1. This CDR3 has 15 amino acids. Trimming cost V 4 bases and J 3 bases; bases outside gene matches: 6. Germline CDR1 LNHDA, CDR2 SQIVND (reference sequence). CDR3 bases: TGTGCCAGTAGTACCGGACAGGCCTACAATCAGCCCCAGCATTTT. This codes for CASSTGQAYNQPQHF.

The chain is built from TRBV28 and TRBJ1-2, with D unresolved. The CDR3 sequence is 13 residues long. With 6 bases removed from V and 5 bases from J, the gap between germline ends came to 13 bases. Germline V lookup: CDR1 MDHEN, CDR2 SYDVKM. The CDR3 sequence: CASRPFQYYGYTF. The CDR3 DNA follows: TGTGCCAGCAGGCCGTTTCAGTATTATGGCTACACCTTC.

The chain carries TRBV4-2 and TRBJ2-3; D unresolved. Deletions cut 4 bases from V and 6 bases from J, with 20 bases between. Germline loops: CDR1 LGHNA, CDR2 YNFKEQ. The CDR3 length is 16 residues. CDR3 sequence: CASSLNQGFGSDTQYF. Written as DNA, the CDR3 is TGTGCCAGCAGCCTTAATCAAGGCTTCGGGTCGGATACGCAGTATTTT.

Written as DNA, the CDR3 is TGTGCCAGCAGTTACTCTTTTGACAGGGTGGTCTACGAGCAGTACTTC. Translated, it gives CASSYSFDRVVYEQYF. This chain connects TRBV6-6 to TRBJ2-7, with TRBD1 matching 7 bases. The CDR3 contains 16 residues. Germline CDR1 MNHNY, CDR2 SVGAGI (reference sequence). Trimming took 0 bases from V and 3 from J; bases not matched to a gene: 8.

CDR3 in DNA: TGCGCCAGCAGCTTTCTAGCGGGGGGGCCTAGCACAGATACGCAGTATTTT. This encodes CASSFLAGGPSTDTQYF. V and J are TRBV5-1 and TRBJ2-3, with 12 nucleotides matching TRBD2. Germline V CDR1 and CDR2: SGHRS, YFSETQ. The J segment lost 0 bases and the V segment lost 2 bases, leaving 4 bases of the junction unmatched. The CDR3 is 17 residues long.

V is TRBV5-1 and J is TRBJ1-4; 7 bases fit TRBD1. CDR3 size: 14 residues. The V and J ends lost 4 bases and 8 bases, in that order; junction bases with no gene match: 8. The germline CDR1 and CDR2 sequences are SGHRS and YFSETQ. CDR3 loop: CASSPGTAEEKLFF. Here the CDR3 DNA reads TGCGCCAGCAGCCCGGGGACAGCCGAGGAAAAACTGTTTTTT.

This chain joins TRBV14 and TRBJ1-2; D gene unclear. Trimming left V 9 bases short and J 2 bases short, with 16 bases between. Per the germline V gene, CDR1 is SGHDN and CDR2 is FVKESK. This CDR3 has 14 residues. The CDR3 region is CARATQQSNYGYTF. CDR3 DNA: TGTGCCAGAGCCACACAGCAGAGCAACTATGGCTACACCTTC.

The chain has TRBV11-3 and TRBJ1-1; D call uncertain. Germline CDR1 and CDR2: SGHNT and YENEEA. The CDR3 loop spans 12 amino acids. Trimming took 8 bases from V and 4 from J, leaving 11 bases between them. CDR3 region: CASEKRGTEAFF. In DNA form, the CDR3 reads TGTGCCAGCGAAAAACGGGGCACTGAAGCTTTCTTT. The variable domain in full, completed from reference TRBV11-3 and TRBJ1-1, reads EAGVVQSPRYKIIEKKQPVAFWCNPISGHNTLYWYLQNLGQGPELLIRYENEEAVDDSQLPKDRFSAERLKGVDSTLKIQPAELGDSAVYLCASEKRGTEAFFGQGTRLTVV.

The rearrangement links TRBV5-4 to TRBJ1-4; no clear D gene. The CDR3 totals 14 residues. V lost 2 bases and J 6 bases, leaving 11 bases between the germline ends. Germline CDR1 is SGHNT and CDR2 is YYREEE (reference sequence). The CDR3 sequence: CASSFQGVHEKLFF. CDR3 DNA sequence: TGTGCCAGCAGCTTTCAAGGAGTCCATGAAAAACTGTTTTTT.

The rearrangement links TRBV7-9 to TRBJ1-2; D possibly corresponds to TRBD1 (6 bases). CDR1 SEHNR and CDR2 FQNEAQ come from the germline V gene (reference sequence). The CDR3 covers 15 residues. The germline V and J ends were trimmed by 5 bases and 1 base, with 14 bases remaining between them. As DNA, the CDR3 is TGTGCCAGCAGCCTACGGGGGGGCCTTAACTATGGCTACACCTTC. It translates to CASSLRGGLNYGYTF.

The chain employs TRBV7-2 and TRBJ2-5, with TRBD2 matching 10 bases. The CDR3 has 16 amino acids. The junction had 12 bases not matched to a gene; V was cut back by 6 bases and J by 5 bases. The germline V gene has CDR1 SGHTA and CDR2 FQGNSA. CDR3 DNA sequence: TGTGCCAGCAGTCCCACGGTAGCGGGGGGCGGGGAGACCCAGTACTTC. The encoded protein is CASSPTVAGGGETQYF.

This chain links TRBV5-6 with TRBJ2-1; D gene uncertain. CDR1 is SGHDT, CDR2 YYEEEE, per germline. The CDR3 runs to 15 residues. Trimming shortened V by 0 bases and J by 2 bases, and 9 bases separated the two germline ends. CDR3 DNA: TGTGCCAGCAGCTTGGTAGAGGCGGCCTACAATGAGCAGTTCTTC. This sequence encodes CASSLVEAAYNEQFF.